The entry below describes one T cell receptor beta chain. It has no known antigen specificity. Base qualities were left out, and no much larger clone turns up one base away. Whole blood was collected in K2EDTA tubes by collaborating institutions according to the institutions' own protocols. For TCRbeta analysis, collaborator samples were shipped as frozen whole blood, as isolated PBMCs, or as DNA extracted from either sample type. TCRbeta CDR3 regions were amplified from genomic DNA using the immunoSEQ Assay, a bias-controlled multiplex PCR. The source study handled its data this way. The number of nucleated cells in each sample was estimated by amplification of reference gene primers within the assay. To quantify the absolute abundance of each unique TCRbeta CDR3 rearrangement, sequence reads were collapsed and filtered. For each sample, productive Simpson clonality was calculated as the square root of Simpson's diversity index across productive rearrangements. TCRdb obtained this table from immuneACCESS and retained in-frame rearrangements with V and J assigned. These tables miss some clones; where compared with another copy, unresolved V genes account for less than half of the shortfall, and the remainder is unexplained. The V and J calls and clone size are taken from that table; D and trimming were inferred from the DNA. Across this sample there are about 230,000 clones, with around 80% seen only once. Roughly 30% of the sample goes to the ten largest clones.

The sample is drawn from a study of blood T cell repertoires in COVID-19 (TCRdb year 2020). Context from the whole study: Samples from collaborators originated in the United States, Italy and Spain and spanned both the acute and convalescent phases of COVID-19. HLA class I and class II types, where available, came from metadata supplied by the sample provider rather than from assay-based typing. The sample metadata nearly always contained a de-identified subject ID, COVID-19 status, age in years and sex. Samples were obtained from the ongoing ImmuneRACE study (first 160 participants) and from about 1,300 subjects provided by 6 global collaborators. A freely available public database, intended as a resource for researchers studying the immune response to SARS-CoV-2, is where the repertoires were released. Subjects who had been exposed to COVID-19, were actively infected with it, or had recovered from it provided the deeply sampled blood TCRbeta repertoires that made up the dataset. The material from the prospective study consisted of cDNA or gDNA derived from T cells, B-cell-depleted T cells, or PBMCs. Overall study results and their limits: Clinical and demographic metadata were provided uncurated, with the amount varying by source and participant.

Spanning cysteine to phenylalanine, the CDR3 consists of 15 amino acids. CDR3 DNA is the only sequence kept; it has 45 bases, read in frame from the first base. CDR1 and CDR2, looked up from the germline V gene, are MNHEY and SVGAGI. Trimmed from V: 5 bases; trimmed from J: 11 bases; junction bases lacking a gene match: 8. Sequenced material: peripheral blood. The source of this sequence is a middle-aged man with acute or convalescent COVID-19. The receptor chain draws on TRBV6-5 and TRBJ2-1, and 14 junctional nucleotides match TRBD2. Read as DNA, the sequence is TGTGCCAGCAGTACCCGGGGACTAGCGGGAGTTCAGCAGTTCTTC. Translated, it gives CASSTRGLAGVQQFF.